Below, 20 T cell receptor beta chains from the same sample are listed, as sequenced in a study of T cell changes during pregnancy in multiple sclerosis (dated by TCRdb to the late 2010s). Libraries were made using the immunoSEQ multiplex PCR assay. Not all clones reach the TCRdb copy of this immuneACCESS table, which keeps in-frame sequences only. Checked studies attribute under half of the gap to unresolved V genes and leave the rest unexplained. This sample has around 120,000 clones in its table, and approximately 89% of those were observed once. 3.5% of the sample rests with the top ten. The sample consisted of peripheral blood, taken after pregnancy. These receptors all come from a female donor with multiple sclerosis, enrolled in a pregnancy study.

V is TRBV18 and J is TRBJ1-1; no firm D call. Per germline, CDR1 KGHSH and CDR2 LQKENI. The CDR3 totals 16 residues. V shed 3 bases and J shed 3 bases, with 17 bases lying between them. The CDR3 coding sequence is TGTGCCAGCTCACCCCCTTACGGTGTGCAGGACACTGAAGCTTTCTTT. Translation gives CASSPPYGVQDTEAFF.

The rearrangement uses TRBV19 and TRBJ1-2, with 9 bases that match TRBD1. CDR1 LNHDA and CDR2 SQIVND come from the germline V gene (reference sequence). The V gene end was trimmed by 0 bases and the J gene end by 1 base; junction bases not matched to a gene: 9. The CDR3 has 18 amino acids. The CDR3 region has the DNA TGTGCCAGTAGTATAGATGGGACGGGACAGGGATTTAACTATGGCTACACCTTC. Its protein product is CASSIDGTGQGFNYGYTF.

The chain couples TRBV9 to TRBJ2-3; a weak D match, TRBD1 (6 bases). V was cut by 4 bases and J by 3 bases, with 15 bases left in between. From germline, CDR1 is SGDLS and CDR2 YYNGEE. The CDR3 runs to 15 residues. Written as DNA, the CDR3 is TGTGCCAGCAGCCCAGAGGCTCAGGGGACAGATACGCAGTATTTT. Its translation: CASSPEAQGTDTQYF.

V and J are TRBV19 and TRBJ1-4; D remains ambiguous. This CDR3 region has 15 residues. Trimming removed 5 bases from V and 5 bases from J, with 15 bases in between. CDR1 is LNHDA, CDR2 SQIVND, per germline (reference sequence). The CDR3 bases are TGTGCCAGTAGTCCACGCCAGATTTGGAATGAAAAACTGTTTTTT. Translation: CASSPRQIWNEKLFF.

V and J are TRBV6-5 and TRBJ1-2; TRBD1 agrees at 8 bases. The length of the CDR3 is 14 residues. From germline, CDR1 is MNHEY and CDR2 SVGAGI. Trimming removed 5 bases from V and 7 bases from J; junction bases left unmatched: 9. CDR3 loop: CASSRQGPEVGYTF. DNA of the CDR3: TGTGCCAGCAGTCGACAGGGGCCCGAGGTTGGCTACACCTTC.

The CDR3 is CASSGGGATNEKLFF. CDR3 nucleotides: TGTGCCAGCAGTGGGGGAGGGGCAACTAATGAAAAACTGTTTTTT. The rearrangement joins TRBV9 to TRBJ1-4; possibly TRBD1 for D (5 bases). The CDR3 runs 15 residues. The V gene lost 5 bases and the J gene lost 0 bases, with 11 bases spanning the gap. The germline gives CDR1 SGDLS, CDR2 YYNGEE.

The genes are TRBV11-2 and TRBJ2-1; 12 bases fit TRBD2. V shed 1 base and J 9 bases; nucleotides not matched to a gene: 4. The CDR3 sequence is 15 residues long. In germline, CDR1 is SGHAT, CDR2 FQNNGV. As DNA, the CDR3 is TGTGCCAGCAGCTTAGCTAGCGGGGGGGCCGGTGAGCAGTTCTTC. It specifies CASSLASGGAGEQFF.

This clone was observed a handful of times. The chain links TRBV7-8 to TRBJ1-1; D gene unclear. Germline V lookup: CDR1 SGHVS, CDR2 FQNEAQ. The CDR3 totals 14 residues. Trimming took 7 bases from V and 1 from J, leaving 13 bases between them. CDR3: CASTLERGNTEAFF. The CDR3 DNA reads as TGTGCCAGCACCTTGGAGCGGGGGAACACTGAAGCTTTCTTT.

This sequence joins TRBV27 and TRBJ1-1, with D hard to call. This CDR3 comprises 13 residues. Germline assignment: CDR1 MNHEY and CDR2 SMNVEV (reference sequence). With 2 bases removed from V and 4 bases from J, the gap between germline ends came to 8 bases. The CDR3 loop is CASSLGLFTEAFF. CDR3 sequence (DNA): TGTGCCAGCAGTTTAGGACTTTTCACTGAAGCTTTCTTT.

The chain links TRBV7-9 to TRBJ2-1; D remains unclear. The germline V gene encodes CDR1 SEHNR and CDR2 FQNEAQ (reference sequence). This CDR3 has 15 residues. V lost 2 bases to trimming and J lost 4 bases, with 12 bases between them. The CDR3 loop reads CASSLLPGQYNEQFF. Here the CDR3 DNA reads TGTGCCAGCAGCTTATTGCCAGGCCAGTACAATGAGCAGTTCTTC.

The chain employs TRBV2 and TRBJ1-5; 7 bases map to TRBD1. CDR3 length: 16 amino acids. Looked up from germline, CDR1 is SNHLY and CDR2 is FYNNEI. V lost 5 bases and J lost 0; bases outside the gene matches: 7. CDR3 sequence reads: CASSPDRAYSNQPQHF. DNA of the CDR3: TGTGCCAGCAGTCCCGACAGGGCTTATAGCAATCAGCCCCAGCATTTT.

V gene TRBV19 combines with J gene TRBJ1-1; D ambiguous. This CDR3 has 15 residues. Germline V CDR1 and CDR2: LNHDA, SQIVND (reference sequence). V was cut by 3 bases and J by 1 base, with 12 bases left in between. The CDR3 DNA sequence: TGTGCCAGTAGTATGACGGGGTACGGGAACACTGAAGCTTTCTTT. Translating it yields CASSMTGYGNTEAFF.

The rearrangement uses TRBV21-1 and TRBJ1-2; the table's D call, TRBD1, has no DNA check behind it. TRBV21-1 represents a pseudogene. The CDR3 totals 13 residues. Here the CDR3 DNA reads TGTGCCAGCAGCAAAGATCCAGGGGCCGGCTACACCTTC. It encodes CASSKDPGAGYTF.

The rearrangement joins TRBV30 to TRBJ2-1; 8 bases are shared with TRBD2. V shed 7 bases and J 13 bases; nucleotides not matched to a gene: 6. Germline loops: CDR1 GTSNPN, CDR2 SVGIG (reference sequence). The CDR3 has 10 residues. CDR3: CALELAVQFF. For the CDR3, the DNA is TGTGCCTTGGAACTAGCGGTCCAGTTCTTC.

The V and J genes are TRBV7-8 and TRBJ2-1; 12 bases fit TRBD1. V was pared by 0 bases and J by 6 bases, with 9 bases of the junction left unmatched. Germline V gene sequence: CDR1 SGHVS, CDR2 FQNEAQ. The CDR3 runs 18 residues. The CDR3 loop reads CASSLAPGDRGPFNEQFF. The CDR3 DNA reads TGTGCCAGCAGCTTAGCCCCCGGGGACAGGGGGCCTTTCAATGAGCAGTTCTTC.

J is TRBJ1-5 and V is TRBV7-9; TRBD1 matches 9 bases. There are 18 residues in the CDR3. Germline assignment: CDR1 SEHNR and CDR2 FQNEAQ (reference sequence). The ends lost 1 base at V and 1 base at J; junction bases unmatched: 8. The CDR3 is CASSLVRTGEWSNQPQHF. The DNA of the CDR3 is TGTGCCAGCAGCTTAGTTCGGACAGGGGAATGGAGCAATCAGCCCCAGCATTTT.

This chain uses TRBV7-2 with TRBJ2-1; TRBD2 matches at 14 bases. The trim removed 5 bases at V and 9 bases at J, leaving 6 bases unmatched. CDR3 size: 15 residues. The germline V gene encodes CDR1 SGHTA and CDR2 FQGNSA. This CDR3 is CASSKTSGGAGEQFF. In DNA, the CDR3 is TGTGCCAGCAGCAAGACTAGCGGGGGGGCCGGTGAGCAGTTCTTC. The variable domain in full, with the rest retrieved from reference TRBV7-2 and TRBJ2-1, is GAGVSQSPSNKVTEKGKDVELRCDPISGHTALYWYRQSLGQGLEFLIYFQGNSAPDKSGLPSDRFSAERTGGSVSTLTIQRTQQEDSAVYLCASSKTSGGAGEQFFGPGTRLTVL.

The chain carries TRBV9 and TRBJ2-5; 8 bases align to TRBD1. Germline CDR1 reads SGDLS; CDR2 reads YYNGEE. The CDR3 runs to 14 residues. The J segment lost 3 bases and the V segment lost 0 bases, leaving 1 base of the junction unmatched. In DNA form, the CDR3 reads TGTGCCAGCAGCGTAGGGACAGGGAAAGAGACCCAGTACTTC. Translating it yields CASSVGTGKETQYF. The whole variable domain, filled in from reference TRBV9 and TRBJ2-5, reads DSGVTQTPKHLITATGQRVTLRCSPRSGDLSVYWYQQSLDQGLQFLIQYYNGEERAKGNILERFSAQQFPDLHSELNLSSLELGDSALYFCASSVGTGKETQYFGPGTRLLVL.

J is TRBJ2-5 and V is TRBV5-1, with D unclear. The CDR3 has 14 residues. Germline V lookup: CDR1 SGHRS, CDR2 YFSETQ. Trimming stripped 4 bases from V and 4 bases from J, with 14 bases between. The CDR3, as DNA: TGCGCCAGCAGCGTAGACTTGACTGGAGAGACCCAGTACTTC. Protein: CASSVDLTGETQYF.

The chain combines TRBV7-9 with TRBJ1-2, with D uncertain. This CDR3 spans 14 amino acids. CDR1 SEHNR and CDR2 FQNEAQ come from the germline V gene (reference sequence). The V and J ends lost 1 base and 2 bases respectively, with 8 bases between them. The CDR3 DNA reads as TGTGCCAGCAGCTTAGAAAACACGAACTATGGCTACACCTTC. This encodes CASSLENTNYGYTF.